A single sample is the source of the 20 T cell receptor beta chains below, sequenced in a study of T cell responses to AZD1222 COVID-19 vaccine. The protocol was immunoSEQ multiplex PCR, while the TCRdb copy is restricted to in-frame clones and leaves out a portion. Among roughly 100,000 clones, less than 90% were seen once, and the ten largest hold around 15%. Here the sequenced sample was peripheral blood, taken on day 0 of AZD1222 vaccination. All receptors derive from an adult in good health.

V and J are TRBV15 and TRBJ2-7, with D perhaps matching TRBD2 (6 bases). This CDR3 region has 12 residues. CDR1 and CDR2 from the germline V gene are LNHNV and YYDKDF (reference sequence). Trimming pared 8 bases from V and 2 bases from J, leaving 10 bases between. The CDR3: CATGRSPYEQYF. The CDR3, as DNA: TGTGCCACCGGGAGGAGCCCCTACGAGCAGTACTTC.

This sequence joins TRBV6-5 and TRBJ2-7; TRBD2 aligns across 9 bases. The CDR3 loop spans 16 amino acids. Per germline, CDR1 MNHEY and CDR2 SVGAGI. Germline trimming cut 0 bases from V and 4 bases from J; bases unmatched to any gene: 7. Written as DNA, the CDR3 is TGTGCCAGCAGTTACTCCGATAGCGGGGGAGGTTACGAGCAGTACTTC. Translated, it gives CASSYSDSGGGYEQYF.

The rearrangement links TRBV5-1 to TRBJ2-5; 9 positions agree with TRBD2. The CDR3 has 14 residues. Germline V gives CDR1 SGHRS, CDR2 YFSETQ. V lost 7 bases to trimming and J lost 1 base; unmatched junction nucleotides: 5. The CDR3 sequence is CASYSGSGQETQYF. CDR3 coding DNA: TGCGCCAGCTATAGCGGGAGCGGCCAAGAGACCCAGTACTTC.

This clone has only one observation. V and J are TRBV20-1 and TRBJ1-2; D might be TRBD1 (5 bases). Deletions cut 3 bases from V and 8 bases from J, with 16 bases between. This CDR3 is 13 amino acids long. Looked up from germline, CDR1 is DFQATT and CDR2 is SNEGSKA (reference sequence). The CDR3 DNA sequence: TGCAGTGCTAGTGAGGTTGGCAGGGTCGGCTACACCTTC. It specifies CSASEVGRVGYTF.

This sequence joins TRBV30 and TRBJ1-2; weak D call: TRBD1 (6 bases). The CDR3 sequence is 16 residues long. V was trimmed by 2 bases and J by 4 bases, leaving 20 bases between them. CDR1 is GTSNPN, CDR2 SVGIG, per germline (reference sequence). CDR3 coding DNA: TGTGCCTGGAGTATACCAACTAAACAGGGACGCTATGGCTACACCTTC. Amino acid sequence: CAWSIPTKQGRYGYTF.

The chain uses TRBV2 and TRBJ2-5; D unclear. The CDR3 is made up of 13 amino acids. The V gene's germline CDR1 is SNHLY and CDR2 FYNNEI. V was cut by 4 bases and J by 1 base, with 7 bases left in between. This CDR3 is CASSVGTQETQYF. DNA for the CDR3: TGTGCCAGCAGTGTTGGCACCCAAGAGACCCAGTACTTC.

The chain has TRBV2 and TRBJ1-1, with D possibly being TRBD1 (5 bases). This CDR3 has 15 residues. The germline V gene has CDR1 SNHLY and CDR2 FYNNEI. V dropped 8 bases and J dropped 4 bases, with 20 bases sitting between them. The DNA of the CDR3 is TGTGCCAGCCGCTCTACGGGGGATCTAGGCACTGAAGCTTTCTTT. This encodes CASRSTGDLGTEAFF.

The rearrangement links TRBV2 to TRBJ1-5; D is unresolved. The germline V and J ends were trimmed by 3 bases and 3 bases, with 6 bases remaining between them. The CDR3 sequence is 13 residues long. Germline CDR1 and CDR2: SNHLY and FYNNEI. The CDR3 DNA reads TGTGCCAGCAGTGATCAGACCAATCAGCCCCAGCATTTT. Protein: CASSDQTNQPQHF.

The genes are TRBV5-1 and TRBJ1-1; D call uncertain. Trimming took off 4 bases at V and 2 bases at J, with 9 bases between the two ends. The V gene's germline CDR1 is SGHRS and CDR2 YFSETQ. The CDR3 runs to 13 residues. CDR3 region: CASSAERNTEAFF. CDR3 sequence (DNA): TGCGCCAGCAGCGCCGAGAGAAACACTGAAGCTTTCTTT.

The chain combines TRBV18 with TRBJ2-3; 8 nucleotides agree with TRBD1. The V segment lost 4 bases and the J segment 4 bases; nucleotides outside the gene matches: 4. The CDR3 runs to 14 residues. Germline CDR1 and CDR2: KGHSH and LQKENI. In nucleotides, the CDR3 is TGTGCCAGCTCACAGACAGGGGTGCCAGATACGCAGTATTTT. It translates to CASSQTGVPDTQYF.

The rearrangement links TRBV2 to TRBJ2-7; D possibly uses TRBD1 or TRBD2 (5 bases each). The CDR3 length is 13 residues. Looked up from germline, CDR1 is SNHLY and CDR2 is FYNNEI. V gave up 6 bases and J gave up 2 bases, with 11 bases separating them. The CDR3 sequence: CASRRDGPYEQYF. In nucleotides, the CDR3 is TGTGCCAGCAGAAGGGACGGACCCTACGAGCAGTACTTC.

Only one count was recorded for this clone. V is TRBV19 and J is TRBJ1-3; D possibly corresponds to TRBD1 (5 bases). The ends were cut back, 6 bases at V and 0 bases at J, with 12 bases in the middle. Germline assignment: CDR1 LNHDA and CDR2 SQIVND (reference sequence). The CDR3 loop spans 15 amino acids. CDR3: CASRSLTVSGNTIYF. Here the CDR3 DNA reads TGTGCCAGTAGATCCCTGACAGTCTCTGGAAACACCATATATTTT.

This chain connects TRBV6-2 or TRBV6-3 to TRBJ1-3; D uncertain. The V gene's germline CDR1 is MNHEY and CDR2 SVGEGT. The CDR3 consists of 14 residues. V was shortened by 2 bases and J by 2 bases, with 7 bases between the two germline ends. The CDR3 nucleotides read TGTGCCAGCAGTTACGGTGGACCTGGAAACACCATATATTTT. Its translation is CASSYGGPGNTIYF.

The chain combines TRBV19 with TRBJ1-1; perhaps TRBD1 as D (5 bases). This CDR3 region has 15 residues. Looked up from germline, CDR1 is LNHDA and CDR2 is SQIVND (reference sequence). Trimming shortened V by 3 bases and J by 4 bases, and 15 bases separated the two germline ends. CDR3 sequence (DNA): TGTGCCAGTAGTATCCCCAGGGCGGTTGGCACTGAAGCTTTCTTT. It codes for CASSIPRAVGTEAFF. The full variable domain, completed using reference TRBV19 and TRBJ1-1, is DGGITQSPKYLFRKEGQNVTLSCEQNLNHDAMYWYRQDPGQGLRLIYYSQIVNDFQKGDIAEGYSVSREKKESFPLTVTSAQKNPTAFYLCASSIPRAVGTEAFFGQGTRLTVV.

V and J are TRBV29-1 and TRBJ1-1; 9 bases are shared with TRBD1. Germline-derived CDR1 and CDR2 are SQVTM and ANQGSEA. After removal of 7 bases from V and 11 bases from J, the junction contained 20 bases not matched to a gene. The CDR3 is 15 amino acids. The CDR3 reads CSGSSETGGRRRAFF. DNA for the CDR3: TGCAGCGGTTCCTCAGAGACAGGGGGGAGACGGCGGGCTTTCTTT.

The chain recombines TRBV6-5 with TRBJ2-7; TRBD2 matches at 8 bases. The CDR3 has 15 amino acids. The junction had 10 bases not matched to a gene; V was cut back by 5 bases and J by 4 bases. Per germline, CDR1 MNHEY and CDR2 SVGAGI. This chain's CDR3 is CASSTGTREVYEQYF. The CDR3 DNA reads as TGTGCCAGCAGTACCGGGACTAGAGAGGTGTACGAGCAGTACTTC.

V is TRBV18 and J is TRBJ2-7; D possibly uses TRBD1 or TRBD2 (6 bases each). Germline V gives CDR1 KGHSH, CDR2 LQKENI. Deletions cut 2 bases from V and 5 bases from J, with 16 bases between. The CDR3 contains 15 residues. DNA for the CDR3: TGTGCCAGCTCACCAAGCTCGGGGGCGCGGGACGAGCAGTACTTC. Amino acids: CASSPSSGARDEQYF.

The chain employs TRBV4-1 and TRBJ2-5, with D hard to call. CDR3 size: 15 residues. The ends were cut back, 0 bases at V and 6 bases at J, with 14 bases in the middle. Germline-derived CDR1 and CDR2 are MGHRA and YSYEKL. The CDR3 loop is CASSQDARSSQTQYF. As DNA, the CDR3 is TGCGCCAGCAGCCAAGACGCGAGGAGTTCGCAGACCCAGTACTTC.

This clone occurred once. The rearrangement uses TRBV3-1 (or the pseudogene TRBV3-2) and TRBJ1-2, with D possibly being TRBD1 (5 bases). The V gene lost 0 bases and the J gene lost 8 bases, with 13 bases spanning the gap. Germline CDR1 LGHDT, CDR2 YNNKEL (reference sequence). There are 14 residues in the CDR3. The CDR3 here is CASSQEGRARGYTF. Here the CDR3 DNA reads TGTGCCAGCAGCCAAGAGGGCAGGGCCAGAGGCTACACCTTC.

V is TRBV5-1 and J is TRBJ1-6; 7 bases agree with TRBD1. This CDR3 region has 18 residues. Germline CDR1 SGHRS, CDR2 YFSETQ. The V gene end was trimmed by 0 bases and the J gene end by 0 bases; junction bases not matched to a gene: 6. CDR3 nucleotide sequence: TGCGCCAGCAGCTTGGGGTCAGGGGGGAGCTCCTATAATTCACCCCTCCACTTT. This codes for CASSLGSGGSSYNSPLHF. The full variable domain, with the rest looked up from reference TRBV5-1 and TRBJ1-6, is KAGVTQTPRYLIKTRGQQVTLSCSPISGHRSVSWYQQTPGQGLQFLFEYFSETQRNKGNFPGRFSGRQFSNSRSEMNVSTLELGDSALYLCASSLGSGGSSYNSPLHFGNGTRLTVT.